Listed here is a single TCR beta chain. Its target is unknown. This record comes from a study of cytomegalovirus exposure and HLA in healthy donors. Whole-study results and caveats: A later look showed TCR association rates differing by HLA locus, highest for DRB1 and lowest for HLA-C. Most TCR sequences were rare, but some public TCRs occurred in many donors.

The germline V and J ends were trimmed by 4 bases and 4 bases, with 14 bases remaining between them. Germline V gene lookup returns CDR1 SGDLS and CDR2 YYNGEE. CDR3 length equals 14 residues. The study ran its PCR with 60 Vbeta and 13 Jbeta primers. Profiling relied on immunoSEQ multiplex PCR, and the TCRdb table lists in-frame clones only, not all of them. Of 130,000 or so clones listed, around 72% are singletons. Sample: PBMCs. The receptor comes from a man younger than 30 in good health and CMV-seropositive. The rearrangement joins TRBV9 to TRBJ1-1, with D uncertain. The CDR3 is CASSKTAGVTEAFF. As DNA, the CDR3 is TGTGCCAGCAGCAAAACGGCCGGGGTCACTGAAGCTTTCTTT.